This T cell receptor beta chain came from a study of post-analysis software for immune sequencing data. Study observations and caveats: Among five TRBV segments more frequent in patients than controls were TRBV5-6, TRBV5-1 and TRBV20-1.

Trimming took 4 bases from V and 5 from J, leaving 11 bases between them. Germline V gene sequence: CDR1 MNHNS, CDR2 SASEGT. The CDR3 consists of 13 residues. Tagging with unique molecular identifiers was a feature of the TCR beta cDNA libraries. TCRdb itself ran the PCR reads through MiXCR, one entry per CDR3 protein. The table includes 740,000 or so distinct CDR3 sequences, about 57% detected once. This clonotype was detected only a few times. Its specificity is unknown. The TCR originated in a girl between 5 and 17 years old with multiple sclerosis. Sequenced material: blood. This chain joins TRBV6-1 and TRBJ1-1, with no clear D. The CDR3 here is CASSGPRRTEAFF. Here the CDR3 DNA reads TGTGCCAGCAGTGGGCCCAGGCGGACTGAAGCTTTCTTT.